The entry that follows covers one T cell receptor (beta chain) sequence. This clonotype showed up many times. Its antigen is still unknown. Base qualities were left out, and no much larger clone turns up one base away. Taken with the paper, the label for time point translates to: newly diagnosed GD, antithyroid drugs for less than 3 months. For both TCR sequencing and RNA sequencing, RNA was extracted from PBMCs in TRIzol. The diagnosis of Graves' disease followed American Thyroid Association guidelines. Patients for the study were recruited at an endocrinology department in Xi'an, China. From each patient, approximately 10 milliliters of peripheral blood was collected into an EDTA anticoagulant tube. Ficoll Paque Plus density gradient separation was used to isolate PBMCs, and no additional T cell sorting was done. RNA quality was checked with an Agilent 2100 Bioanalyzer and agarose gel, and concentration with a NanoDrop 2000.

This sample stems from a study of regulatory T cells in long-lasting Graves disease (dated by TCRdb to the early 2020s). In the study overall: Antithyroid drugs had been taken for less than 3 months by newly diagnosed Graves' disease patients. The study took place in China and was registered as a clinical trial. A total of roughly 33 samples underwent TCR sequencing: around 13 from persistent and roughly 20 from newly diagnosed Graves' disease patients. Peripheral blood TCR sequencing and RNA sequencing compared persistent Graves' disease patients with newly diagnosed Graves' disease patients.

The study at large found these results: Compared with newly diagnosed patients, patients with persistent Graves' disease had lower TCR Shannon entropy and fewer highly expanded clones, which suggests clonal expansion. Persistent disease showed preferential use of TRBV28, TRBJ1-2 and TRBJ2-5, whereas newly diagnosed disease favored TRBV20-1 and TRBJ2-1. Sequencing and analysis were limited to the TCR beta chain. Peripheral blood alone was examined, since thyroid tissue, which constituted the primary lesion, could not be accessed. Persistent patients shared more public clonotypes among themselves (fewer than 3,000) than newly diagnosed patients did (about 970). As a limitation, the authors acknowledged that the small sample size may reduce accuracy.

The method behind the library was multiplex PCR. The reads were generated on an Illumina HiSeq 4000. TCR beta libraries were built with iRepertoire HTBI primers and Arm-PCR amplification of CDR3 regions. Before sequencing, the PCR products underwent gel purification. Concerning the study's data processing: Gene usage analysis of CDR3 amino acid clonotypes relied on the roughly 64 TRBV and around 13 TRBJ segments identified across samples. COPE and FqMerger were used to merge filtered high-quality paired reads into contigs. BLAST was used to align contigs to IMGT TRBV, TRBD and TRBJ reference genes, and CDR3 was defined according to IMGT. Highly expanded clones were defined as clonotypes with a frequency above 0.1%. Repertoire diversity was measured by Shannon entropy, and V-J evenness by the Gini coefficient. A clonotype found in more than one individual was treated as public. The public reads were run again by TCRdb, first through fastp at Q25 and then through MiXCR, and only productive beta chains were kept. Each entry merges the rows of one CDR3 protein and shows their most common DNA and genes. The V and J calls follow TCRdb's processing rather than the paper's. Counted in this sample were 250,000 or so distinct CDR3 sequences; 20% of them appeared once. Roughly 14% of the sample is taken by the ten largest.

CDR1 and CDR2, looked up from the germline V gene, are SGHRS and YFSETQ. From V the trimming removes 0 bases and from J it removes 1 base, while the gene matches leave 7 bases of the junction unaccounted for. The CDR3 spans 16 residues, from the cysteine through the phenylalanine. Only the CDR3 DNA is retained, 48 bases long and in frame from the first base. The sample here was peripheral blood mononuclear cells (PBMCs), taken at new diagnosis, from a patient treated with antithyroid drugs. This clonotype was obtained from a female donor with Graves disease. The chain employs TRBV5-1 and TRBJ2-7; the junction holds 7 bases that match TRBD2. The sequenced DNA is TGCGCCAGCAGCTTGGCCTCGGGGACTATTTCCTACGAGCAGTACTTC. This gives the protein CASSLASGTISYEQYF. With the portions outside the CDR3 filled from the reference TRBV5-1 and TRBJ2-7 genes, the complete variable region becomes KAGVTQTPRYLIKTRGQQVTLSCSPISGHRSVSWYQQTPGQGLQFLFEYFSETQRNKGNFPGRFSGRQFSNSRSEMNVSTLELGDSALYLCASSLASGTISYEQYFGPGTRLTVT.